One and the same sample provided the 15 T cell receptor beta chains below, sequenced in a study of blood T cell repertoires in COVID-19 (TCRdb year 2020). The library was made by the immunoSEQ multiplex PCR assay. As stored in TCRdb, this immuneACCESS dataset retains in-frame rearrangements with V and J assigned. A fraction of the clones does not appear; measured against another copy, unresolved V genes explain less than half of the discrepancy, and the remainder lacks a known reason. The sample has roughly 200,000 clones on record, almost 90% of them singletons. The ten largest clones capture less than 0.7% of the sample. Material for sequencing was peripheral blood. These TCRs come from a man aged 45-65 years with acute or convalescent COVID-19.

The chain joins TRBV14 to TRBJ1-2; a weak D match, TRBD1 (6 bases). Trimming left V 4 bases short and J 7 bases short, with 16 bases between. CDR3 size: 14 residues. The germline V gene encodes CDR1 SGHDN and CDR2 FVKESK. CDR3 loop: CASSPPGAKGGYTF. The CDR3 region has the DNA TGTGCCAGCAGCCCCCCAGGGGCAAAGGGTGGCTACACCTTC.

CDR3 protein: CASSFTPYRGRHQPQHF. The CDR3 DNA follows: TGTGCCAGCAGTTTCACCCCATACAGGGGGCGGCATCAGCCCCAGCATTTT. The chain joins TRBV27 to TRBJ1-5; 9 bases align to TRBD1. The trim removed 3 bases at V and 5 bases at J, leaving 11 bases unmatched. Per germline, CDR1 MNHEY and CDR2 SMNVEV (reference sequence). The CDR3 is 17 amino acids.

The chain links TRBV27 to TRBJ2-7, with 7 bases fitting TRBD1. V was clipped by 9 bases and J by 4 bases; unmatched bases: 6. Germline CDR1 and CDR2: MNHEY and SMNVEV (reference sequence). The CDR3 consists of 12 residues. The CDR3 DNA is TGTGCCAGTGCCGGGACAGCATACGAGCAGTACTTC. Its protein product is CASAGTAYEQYF.

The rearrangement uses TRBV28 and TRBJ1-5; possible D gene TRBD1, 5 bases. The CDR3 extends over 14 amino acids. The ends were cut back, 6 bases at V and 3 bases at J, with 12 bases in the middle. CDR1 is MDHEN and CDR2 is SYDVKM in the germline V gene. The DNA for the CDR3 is TGTGCCAGCAGATCCGGGGGAGTCAATCAGCCCCAGCATTTT. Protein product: CASRSGGVNQPQHF.

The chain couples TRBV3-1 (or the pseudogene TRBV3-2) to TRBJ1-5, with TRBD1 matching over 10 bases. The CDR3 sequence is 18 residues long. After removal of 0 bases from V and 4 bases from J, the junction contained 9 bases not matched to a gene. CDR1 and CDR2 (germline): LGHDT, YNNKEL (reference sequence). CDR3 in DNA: TGTGCCAGCAGCCAAGAAGGTAGCAGGACAGGGGGAAATCAGCCCCAGCATTTT. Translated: CASSQEGSRTGGNQPQHF.

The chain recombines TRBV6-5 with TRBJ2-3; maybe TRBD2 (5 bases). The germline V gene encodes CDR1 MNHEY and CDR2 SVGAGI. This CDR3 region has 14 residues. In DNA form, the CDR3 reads TGTGTTTTCAAGGAGCGGTCGTCCACAGATACGCAGTATTTT. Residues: CVFKERSSTDTQYF.

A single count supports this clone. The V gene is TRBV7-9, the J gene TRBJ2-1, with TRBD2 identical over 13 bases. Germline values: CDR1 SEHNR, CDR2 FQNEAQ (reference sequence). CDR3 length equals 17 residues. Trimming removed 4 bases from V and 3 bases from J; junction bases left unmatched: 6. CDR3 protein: CASSSWTSGGLYNEQFF. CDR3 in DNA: TGTGCCAGCAGCTCCTGGACTAGCGGGGGCCTCTACAATGAGCAGTTCTTC.

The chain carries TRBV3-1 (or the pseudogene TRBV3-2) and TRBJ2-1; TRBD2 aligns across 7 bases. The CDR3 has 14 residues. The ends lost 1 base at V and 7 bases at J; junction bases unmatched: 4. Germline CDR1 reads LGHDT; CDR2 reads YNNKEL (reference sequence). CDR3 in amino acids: CASSQAGGHNEQFF. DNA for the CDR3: TGTGCCAGCAGCCAAGCGGGAGGACATAATGAGCAGTTCTTC.

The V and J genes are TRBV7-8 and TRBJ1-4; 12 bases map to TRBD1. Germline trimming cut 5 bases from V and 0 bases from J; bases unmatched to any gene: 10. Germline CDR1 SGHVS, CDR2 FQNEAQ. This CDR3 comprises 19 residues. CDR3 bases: TGTGCCAGCAGCCCCCGGGACAGGGGGCGAATTGCAACTAATGAAAAACTGTTTTTT. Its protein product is CASSPRDRGRIATNEKLFF. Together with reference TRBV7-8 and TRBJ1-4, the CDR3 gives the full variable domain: GAGVSQSPRYKVAKRGQDVALRCDPISGHVSLFWYQQALGQGPEFLTYFQNEAQLDKSGLPSDRFFAERPEGSVSTLKIQRTQQEDSAVYLCASSPRDRGRIATNEKLFFGSGTQLSVL.

CDR3 sequence (DNA): TGTGCCAGCAGTATCCTTACCGGGGAGCTGTTTTTT. Amino acid sequence: CASSILTGELFF. V is TRBV27 and J is TRBJ2-2; no clear D gene. The V and J ends lost 5 bases and 5 bases respectively, with 6 bases between them. The CDR3 has 12 residues. CDR1 MNHEY and CDR2 SMNVEV come from the germline V gene (reference sequence).

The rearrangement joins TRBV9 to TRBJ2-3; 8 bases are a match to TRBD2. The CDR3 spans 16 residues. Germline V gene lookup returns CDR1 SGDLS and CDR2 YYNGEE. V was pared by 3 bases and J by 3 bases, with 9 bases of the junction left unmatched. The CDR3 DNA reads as TGTGCCAGCAGCGCCGGGGGGGCGATTAGGACAGATACGCAGTATTTT. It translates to CASSAGGAIRTDTQYF.

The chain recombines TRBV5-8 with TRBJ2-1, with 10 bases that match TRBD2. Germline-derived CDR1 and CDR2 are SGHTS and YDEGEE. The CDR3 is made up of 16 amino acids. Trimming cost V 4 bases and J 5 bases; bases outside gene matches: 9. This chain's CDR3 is CASSHGGTSDNNEQFF. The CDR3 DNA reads TGTGCCAGCAGCCACGGAGGGACTAGCGACAACAATGAGCAGTTCTTC.

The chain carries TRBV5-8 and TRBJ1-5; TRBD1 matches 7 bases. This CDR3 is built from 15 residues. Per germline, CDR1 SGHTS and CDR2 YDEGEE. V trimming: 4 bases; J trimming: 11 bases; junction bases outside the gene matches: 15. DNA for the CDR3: TGTGCCAGCAGCAGCAGGGATAGGGGGCCCAAGTCCCAGCATTTT. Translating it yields CASSSRDRGPKSQHF. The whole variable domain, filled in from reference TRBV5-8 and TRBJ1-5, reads EAGVTQSPTHLIKTRGQQATLRCSPISGHTSVYWYQQALGLGLQFLLWYDEGEERNRGNFPPRFSGRQFPNYSSELNVNALELEDSALYLCASSSRDRGPKSQHFGDGTRLSIL.

The CDR3 loop reads CATSSPGDEQYF. The CDR3 bases are TGTGCCACCAGCAGCCCGGGGGACGAGCAGTACTTC. This chain uses TRBV15 with TRBJ2-7; the D gene is possibly TRBD2 (6 bases). Trimming pared 3 bases from V and 5 bases from J, leaving 8 bases between. Germline values: CDR1 LNHNV, CDR2 YYDKDF (reference sequence). This CDR3 is 12 amino acids long.

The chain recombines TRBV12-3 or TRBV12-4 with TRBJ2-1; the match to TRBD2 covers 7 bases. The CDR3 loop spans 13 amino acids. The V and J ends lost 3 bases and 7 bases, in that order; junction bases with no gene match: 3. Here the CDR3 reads CASSLMGGNEQFF. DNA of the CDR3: TGTGCCAGCAGTTTGATGGGAGGGAATGAGCAGTTCTTC.